Listed below are T cell receptor beta chains from one sample, sequenced in a study of T cells in Graves' hyperthyroidism and ophthalmopathy. TCRdb recomputed calls from the multiplex PCR reads with MiXCR, one row per CDR3 protein. The data contain about 98,000 distinct CDR3 sequences, 40% of them singletons. Material for sequencing was peripheral blood or thyroid tissue (not recorded which). The receptors derive from a woman in her twenties or thirties with Graves' hyperthyroidism. Each CDR3 is given with its conserved first and last residue. A D gene is named only where the DNA matches it firmly. A row's size may be missing; if present it is once, few, many or a size class.

CDR3aa: CSARDPSGTGHEQYF
CDR3nt: TGCAGTGCTAGAGACCCCTCCGGGACAGGGCACGAGCAGTACTTC
d_gene: TRBD1
j_gene: TRBJ2-7
abundance: .
v_gene: TRBV20-1

CDR3aa: CASSLGAGSRAVNTEAFF
CDR3nt: TGTGCCAGCAGTTTAGGGGCCGGGTCGAGGGCGGTGAACACTGAAGCTTTCTTT
d_gene: .
j_gene: TRBJ1-1
abundance: few
v_gene: TRBV28

CDR3aa: CATSRVGAGAEAFF
CDR3nt: TGTGCCACCAGCAGAGTCGGGGCAGGGGCTGAAGCTTTCTTT
d_gene: .
j_gene: TRBJ1-1
abundance: many
v_gene: TRBV15

CDR3aa: CASSLEQLYGYTF
CDR3nt: TGTGCCAGCAGCTTAGAACAACTATACGGCTACACCTTC
d_gene: .
j_gene: TRBJ1-2
abundance: .
v_gene: TRBV7-8

CDR3aa: CSAREFGASSYEQYF
CDR3nt: TGCAGTGCTAGAGAGTTCGGGGCAAGCTCCTACGAGCAGTACTTC
d_gene: .
j_gene: TRBJ2-7
abundance: many
v_gene: TRBV20-1

CDR3aa: CASSYSDRVTNYGYTF
CDR3nt: TGTGCCAGCAGTTACAGTGACAGGGTTACTAACTATGGCTACACCTTC
d_gene: TRBD1
j_gene: TRBJ1-2
abundance: many
v_gene: TRBV6-5

CDR3aa: CASARVDSGETQYF
CDR3nt: TGTGCCAGCGCGCGGGTCGATAGCGGGGAGACCCAGTACTTC
d_gene: TRBD2
j_gene: TRBJ2-5
abundance: .
v_gene: TRBV9

CDR3aa: CSAAQGVEAEAFF
CDR3nt: TGCAGTGCTGCACAGGGTGTGGAAGCTGAAGCTTTCTTT
d_gene: .
j_gene: TRBJ1-1
abundance: .
v_gene: TRBV20-1

CDR3aa: CASSPGLALEQYF
CDR3nt: TGTGCCAGCAGCCCGGGACTGGCGTTGGAGCAGTACTTC
d_gene: .
j_gene: TRBJ2-7
abundance: once
v_gene: TRBV7-6

CDR3aa: CASSSYPDGDTEAFF
CDR3nt: TGTGCCAGCAGCTCATACCCGGACGGGGACACTGAAGCTTTCTTT
d_gene: .
j_gene: TRBJ1-1
abundance: many
v_gene: TRBV11-1

CDR3aa: CASSETSGRRETQYF
CDR3nt: TGCGCCAGCAGTGAGACTAGCGGGAGGAGAGAGACCCAGTACTTC
d_gene: TRBD2
j_gene: TRBJ2-5
abundance: .
v_gene: TRBV10-2

CDR3aa: CASSSLSGEGNTIYF
CDR3nt: TGTGCCAGCAGCTCCCTTTCAGGGGAAGGGAACACCATATATTTT
d_gene: .
j_gene: TRBJ1-3
abundance: many
v_gene: TRBV5-5

CDR3aa: CASSLGGLGPGGEQYF
CDR3nt: TGTGCCAGCAGCTTAGGGGGTCTCGGACCTGGAGGGGAGCAGTACTTC
d_gene: .
j_gene: TRBJ2-7
abundance: many
v_gene: TRBV11-2

CDR3aa: CASSQASGGNQPQHF
CDR3nt: TGTGCCAGCAGCCAAGCTTCAGGGGGCAATCAGCCCCAGCATTTT
d_gene: .
j_gene: TRBJ1-5
abundance: .
v_gene: TRBV4-2

CDR3aa: CASSPQGNTGELFF
CDR3nt: TGTGCCAGCAGCCCACAGGGAAACACCGGGGAGCTGTTTTTT
d_gene: .
j_gene: TRBJ2-2
abundance: .
v_gene: TRBV7-9

CDR3aa: CASSPSSETSGNVGTQYF
CDR3nt: TGTGCCAGCAGCCCTAGTAGCGAAACTAGCGGGAACGTCGGGACCCAGTACTTC
d_gene: TRBD2
j_gene: TRBJ2-5
abundance: .
v_gene: TRBV7-8

CDR3aa: CASSPRWLAGQETQYF
CDR3nt: TGTGCCAGCAGTCCTCGGTGGCTAGCGGGACAAGAGACCCAGTACTTC
d_gene: TRBD2
j_gene: TRBJ2-5
abundance: .
v_gene: TRBV25-1

CDR3aa: CASSFQPTGGYEQYF
CDR3nt: TGTGCCAGCAGCTTTCAACCGACAGGGGGTTACGAGCAGTACTTC
d_gene: TRBD1
j_gene: TRBJ2-7
abundance: many
v_gene: TRBV3-1

CDR3aa: CASSLLTNTEAFF
CDR3nt: TGTGCCAGCAGCTTACTCACTAACACTGAAGCTTTCTTT
d_gene: .
j_gene: TRBJ1-1
abundance: many
v_gene: TRBV13

CDR3aa: CASSEDRELDTQYF
CDR3nt: TGCGCCAGCAGTGAGGACAGGGAGCTAGATACGCAGTATTTT
d_gene: TRBD1
j_gene: TRBJ2-3
abundance: .
v_gene: TRBV10-1

CDR3aa: CVSSFSYEQYF
CDR3nt: TGTGTCAGTAGCTTCTCCTACGAGCAGTACTTC
d_gene: .
j_gene: TRBJ2-7
abundance: .
v_gene: TRBV7-2

CDR3aa: CASSGTGGRSYGYAF
CDR3nt: TGTGCCAGCAGCGGAACAGGGGGCCGCAGCTATGGCTACGCCTTC
d_gene: TRBD1
j_gene: TRBJ1-2
abundance: .
v_gene: TRBV2

CDR3aa: CASSLEDSGLAYGTDTQYF
CDR3nt: TGTGCCAGCAGCTTAGAGGACTCGGGACTAGCGTATGGCACAGATACGCAGTATTTT
d_gene: TRBD2
j_gene: TRBJ2-3
abundance: many
v_gene: TRBV7-8

CDR3aa: CASSVPGRGSDYEQYF
CDR3nt: TGTGCCAGCAGCGTTCCTGGCCGGGGTTCGGACTACGAGCAGTACTTC
d_gene: .
j_gene: TRBJ2-7
abundance: .
v_gene: TRBV9

CDR3aa: CASSFGTGVADTQYF
CDR3nt: TGTGCCAGCAGCTTCGGGACAGGGGTGGCAGATACGCAGTATTTT
d_gene: TRBD1
j_gene: TRBJ2-3
abundance: .
v_gene: TRBV7-8

CDR3aa: CSAQTTGMGKETQYF
CDR3nt: TGCAGTGCCCAGACGACAGGGATGGGGAAAGAGACCCAGTACTTC
d_gene: TRBD1
j_gene: TRBJ2-5
abundance: many
v_gene: TRBV20-1

CDR3aa: CASSQMVAPGELFF
CDR3nt: TGTGCCAGCAGCCAAATGGTAGCACCCGGGGAGCTGTTTTTT
d_gene: .
j_gene: TRBJ2-2
abundance: many
v_gene: TRBV14

CDR3aa: CAISVVGLDEQYF
CDR3nt: TGTGCCATCAGTGTGGTAGGGTTGGACGAGCAGTACTTC
d_gene: .
j_gene: TRBJ2-7
abundance: many
v_gene: TRBV10-3

CDR3aa: CASSRGTYDEQYF
CDR3nt: TGTGCCAGCAGCCGAGGGACTTACGACGAGCAGTACTTC
d_gene: .
j_gene: TRBJ2-7
abundance: many
v_gene: TRBV5-4

CDR3aa: CASTPDGLLEAFF
CDR3nt: TGTGCCAGCACCCCGGACGGTCTCCTTGAAGCTTTCTTT
d_gene: .
j_gene: TRBJ1-1
abundance: many
v_gene: TRBV28

CDR3aa: CASEGKAGGRNIQYF
CDR3nt: TGTGCCAGCGAGGGAAAGGCGGGAGGGCGAAACATTCAGTACTTC
d_gene: TRBD2
j_gene: TRBJ2-4
abundance: .
v_gene: TRBV6-1

CDR3aa: CASRTNLGAGNEKLFF
CDR3nt: TGTGCCAGCAGAACAAACCTGGGGGCTGGTAATGAAAAACTGTTTTTT
d_gene: .
j_gene: TRBJ1-4
abundance: .
v_gene: TRBV27

CDR3aa: CASSPAGGQDEKLFF
CDR3nt: TGTGCCAGCAGCCCAGCCGGGGGGCAAGACGAAAAACTGTTTTTT
d_gene: .
j_gene: TRBJ1-4
abundance: .
v_gene: TRBV5-5

CDR3aa: CASSRGRTGELFF
CDR3nt: TGTGCCAGCAGCCGGGGGAGGACCGGGGAGCTGTTTTTT
d_gene: .
j_gene: TRBJ2-2
abundance: many
v_gene: TRBV12-3/TRBV12-4

CDR3aa: CACQQGRTEAFF
CDR3nt: TGTGCCTGCCAACAGGGACGAACTGAAGCTTTCTTT
d_gene: .
j_gene: TRBJ1-1
abundance: many
v_gene: TRBV2

CDR3aa: CASSLFELNTQYF
CDR3nt: TGTGCCAGCAGTTTATTCGAGCTAAATACGCAGTATTTT
d_gene: .
j_gene: TRBJ2-3
abundance: few
v_gene: TRBV28

CDR3aa: CASSIVTWGGNQPQHF
CDR3nt: TGTGCCAGTAGTATAGTCACCTGGGGTGGCAATCAGCCCCAGCATTTT
d_gene: .
j_gene: TRBJ1-5
abundance: many
v_gene: TRBV19

CDR3aa: CAIGQGAPGNTIYF
CDR3nt: TGTGCCATCGGACAGGGTGCCCCTGGAAACACCATATATTTT
d_gene: TRBD1
j_gene: TRBJ1-3
abundance: .
v_gene: TRBV10-3

CDR3aa: CASSGGTSGGEQYF
CDR3nt: TGTGCCAGCAGTGGGGGGACTAGCGGTGGCGAGCAGTACTTC
d_gene: TRBD2
j_gene: TRBJ2-7
abundance: .
v_gene: TRBV12-3/TRBV12-4

CDR3aa: CATSGGTFELSGGGEAFF
CDR3nt: TGTGCCACCTCAGGGGGAACGTTTGAGCTCTCTGGGGGTGGTGAAGCTTTCTTT
d_gene: TRBD1
j_gene: TRBJ1-1
abundance: many
v_gene: TRBV10-3

CDR3aa: CSARVRASGTDTQYF
CDR3nt: TGCAGTGCTAGGGTCAGGGCTAGCGGCACAGATACGCAGTATTTT
d_gene: .
j_gene: TRBJ2-3
abundance: many
v_gene: TRBV20-1